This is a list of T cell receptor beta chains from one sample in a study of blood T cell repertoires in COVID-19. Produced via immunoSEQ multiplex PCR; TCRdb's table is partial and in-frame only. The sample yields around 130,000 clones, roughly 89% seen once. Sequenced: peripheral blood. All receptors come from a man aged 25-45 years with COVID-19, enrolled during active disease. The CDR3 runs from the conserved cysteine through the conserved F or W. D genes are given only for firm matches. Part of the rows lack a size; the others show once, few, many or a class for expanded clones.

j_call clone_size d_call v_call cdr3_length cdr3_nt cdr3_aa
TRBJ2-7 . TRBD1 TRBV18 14 TGTGCCAGCTCACCAGGGACAGGGTATGGCGAGCAGTACTTC CASSPGTGYGEQYF
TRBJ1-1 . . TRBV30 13 TGTGCCTGGGACCCGGGGGGGCGCACTGAAGCTTTCTTT CAWDPGGRTEAFF
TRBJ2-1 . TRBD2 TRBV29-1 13 TGCAGCGTCGCCCGGGACTACTACAATGAGCAGTTCTTC CSVARDYYNEQFF
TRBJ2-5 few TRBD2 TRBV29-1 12 TGCAGCGTTGTGGCGGGAGGGGAGACCCAGTACTTC CSVVAGGETQYF
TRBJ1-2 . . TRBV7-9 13 TGTGCCAGCGTCCGGCAGGGAAGCTATGGCTACACCTTC CASVRQGSYGYTF
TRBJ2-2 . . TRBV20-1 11 TGCAGTGCGCGGGATACCGGGGAGCTGTTTTTT CSARDTGELFF
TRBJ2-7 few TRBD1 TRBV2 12 TGTGCCAGCCGGGACAGGGGATACGAGCAGTACTTC CASRDRGYEQYF
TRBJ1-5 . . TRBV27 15 TGTGCCAGCAGTTTATCGCGGGGCCCGACGGTGCCCCAGCATTTT CASSLSRGPTVPQHF
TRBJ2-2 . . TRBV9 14 TGTGCCAGCAGCCCTCACTCAGGGACCGGGGAGCTGTTTTTT CASSPHSGTGELFF
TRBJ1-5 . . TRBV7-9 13 TGTGCCAGCGCCCGGGGGAGCAATCAGCCCCAGCATTTT CASARGSNQPQHF
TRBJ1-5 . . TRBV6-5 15 TGTGCCAGCAGTTCCAATACAGGGTTAGGTCAGCCCCAGCATTTT CASSSNTGLGQPQHF
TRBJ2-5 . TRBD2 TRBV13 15 TGTGCCAGCAGCTTAGCGGGAGCGGGAGAGGAGACCCAGTACTTC CASSLAGAGEETQYF
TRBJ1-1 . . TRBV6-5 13 TGTGCCAGCAGTTCCGGAGGGAACACTGAAGCTTTCTTT CASSSGGNTEAFF
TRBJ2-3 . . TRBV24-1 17 TGTGCCACCAGTGATTTTAATTCCGCCAGGGGCTCAGATACGCAGTATTTT CATSDFNSARGSDTQYF
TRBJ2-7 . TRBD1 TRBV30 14 TGTGCCTGGAGCTTGGGACAGGGCTCCTACGAGCAGTACTTC CAWSLGQGSYEQYF
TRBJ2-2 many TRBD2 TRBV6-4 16 TGTGCCAGCAGTGACTCGACTAGCGGGAACACCGGGGAGCTGTTTTTT CASSDSTSGNTGELFF
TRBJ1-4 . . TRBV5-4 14 TGTGCCAGCAGCATTCAGGGGAGGGATGAAAAACTGTTTTTT CASSIQGRDEKLFF
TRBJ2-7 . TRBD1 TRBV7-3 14 TGTGCCAGCAGCTCCCGTGAAGGGACAGCTGAGCAGTACTTC CASSSREGTAEQYF
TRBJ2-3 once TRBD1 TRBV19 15 TGTGCCAGTAGTCCAGGGGGCGGACGGACAGATACGCAGTATTTT CASSPGGGRTDTQYF
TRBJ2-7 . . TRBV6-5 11 TGTGCCAGCACCGCCAGGTACGAGCAGTACTTC CASTARYEQYF
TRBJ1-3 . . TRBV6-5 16 TGTGCCAGCAGTTACAGTTCAGGGGTTAACGGAAACACCATATATTTT CASSYSSGVNGNTIYF
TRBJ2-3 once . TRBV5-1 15 TGCGCCAGCAGCTGGACTGCCTATGACACAGATACGCAGTATTTT CASSWTAYDTDTQYF
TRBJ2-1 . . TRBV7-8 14 TGTGCCAGCAGCCCCGGGTCCCACCTTGGTGAGCAGTTCTTC CASSPGSHLGEQFF
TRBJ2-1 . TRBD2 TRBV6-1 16 TGTGCCAGCAGTGAAGAAGTTAGCGGGAGAGAAGCTGAGCAGTTCTTC CASSEEVSGREAEQFF
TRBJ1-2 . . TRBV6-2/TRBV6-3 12 TGTGCCAGCAGTTCCCTAAATCATGGCTACACCTTC CASSSLNHGYTF
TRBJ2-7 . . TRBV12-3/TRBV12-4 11 TGTGCCAGCAGGAACTTCTACGAGCAGTACTTC CASRNFYEQYF
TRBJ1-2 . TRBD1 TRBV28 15 TGTGCCAGCAGTCCCTTGGACAGGGGGCTCTATGGCTACACCTTC CASSPLDRGLYGYTF
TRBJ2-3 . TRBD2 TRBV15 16 TGTGCCACCAGCGAGGCGGGGGGAGCGGGAGGGGATACGCAGTATTTT CATSEAGGAGGDTQYF
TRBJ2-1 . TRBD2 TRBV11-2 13 TGTGCCAGCAGACTAGCGGGGATCAATGAGCAGTTCTTC CASRLAGINEQFF
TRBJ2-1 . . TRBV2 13 TGTGCCAGCAGTGCGGGAATTTGGAATGAGCAGTTCTTC CASSAGIWNEQFF
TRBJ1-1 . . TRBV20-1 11 TGCAGTGCGGGGGGAAACACTGAAGCTTTCTTT CSAGGNTEAFF
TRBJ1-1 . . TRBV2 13 TGTGCCAGCAGACCCACAGGGAACACTGAAGCTTTCTTT CASRPTGNTEAFF
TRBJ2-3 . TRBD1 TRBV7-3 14 TGTGCCAGCAGCTCCGACAGGGTTACGGATACGCAGTATTTT CASSSDRVTDTQYF